The clone carrying this TCR beta chain was counted many times. This entry is derived from a study of T cells in Graves' hyperthyroidism and ophthalmopathy. TCR beta CDR3 regions were amplified from RNA. With the HTBI primer set, the TCR CDR3 went through a first round of RT-PCR. TCRdb reanalysed the multiplex PCR reads using MiXCR and keeps one entry per CDR3 protein. Of about 180,000 distinct CDR3 sequences listed, approximately 17% are singletons. The clonotype was recovered from a woman between 45 and 65 years old with Graves' hyperthyroidism. Sequenced material: blood.

CDR3 DNA: TGTGCCAGCAGCCTACGGGACAGGGGAAACTCACCCCTCCACTTT. This translates into CASSLRDRGNSPLHF. The chain is built from TRBV9 and TRBJ1-6; 10 nucleotides agree with TRBD1. With 4 bases clipped from V and 10 bases from J, the junction kept 8 bases outside the gene matches. The CDR3 consists of 15 residues. Germline CDR1 is SGDLS and CDR2 is YYNGEE.